Listed here are 30 T cell receptor beta chains from one sample, sequenced in a study of OX40 agonist ivuxolimab in advanced cancers. To prepare the library, the immunoSEQ multiplex PCR assay was applied. TCRdb stores this immuneACCESS table with in-frame sequences only. Part of the clones is absent; in the studies checked, under half of the shortfall reflects unresolved V genes, and no reason is known for the rest. In all, the sample holds tens of thousands of clones, and about 89% of those were seen once. The ten largest clones add up to about 0.31% of the sample. Specimen: CD4+ or CD8+ T cells sorted from blood, collected in a trial of the OX40 agonist ivuxolimab. These receptor sequences come from an adult with an advanced solid tumor such as melanoma, head and neck, liver or kidney cancer.

This rearrangement joins TRBV11-3 to TRBJ1-4; D unresolved. Germline-derived CDR1 and CDR2 are SGHNT and YENEEA. Between the trimmed V and J ends, which lost 1 base and 6 bases, there was a span of 12 bases. The CDR3 spans 15 residues. This chain's CDR3 is CASSLGEGGDEKLFF. DNA of the CDR3: TGTGCCAGCAGCTTAGGGGAGGGTGGAGATGAAAAACTGTTTTTT.

The chain uses TRBV9 and TRBJ2-1, with TRBD2 matching over 8 bases. The CDR3 has 21 amino acids. Trimming removed 0 bases from V and 7 bases from J; junction bases left unmatched: 24. The germline CDR1 and CDR2 sequences are SGDLS and YYNGEE. The CDR3 DNA follows: TGTGCCAGCAGCGTAGCTACTGCCAGCGGGAGTACGGGGGCGGCTGGGAATGAGCAGTTCTTC. It specifies CASSVATASGSTGAAGNEQFF. Full variable domain (remainder filled in from reference TRBV9 and TRBJ2-1): DSGVTQTPKHLITATGQRVTLRCSPRSGDLSVYWYQQSLDQGLQFLIQYYNGEERAKGNILERFSAQQFPDLHSELNLSSLELGDSALYFCASSVATASGSTGAAGNEQFFGPGTRLTVL.

The V and J genes are TRBV5-6 and TRBJ2-7; possible D gene TRBD2, 5 bases. V was pared by 4 bases and J by 0 bases, with 11 bases between. CDR1 is SGHDT, CDR2 YYEEEE, per germline. The CDR3 contains 14 residues. CDR3 sequence reads: CASSTGLISYEQYF. DNA of the CDR3: TGTGCCAGCAGCACCGGACTCATCTCCTACGAGCAGTACTTC.

V and J are TRBV5-1 and TRBJ2-7; TRBD2 agrees at 11 bases. The junction had 12 bases not matched to a gene; V was cut back by 0 bases and J by 4 bases. This CDR3 has 18 amino acids. Germline V gene data show CDR1 as SGHRS and CDR2 as YFSETQ. The CDR3 DNA sequence: TGCGCCAGCAGCTTGGGACAGGAGGTAGCGGGAGGGCTTTACGAGCAGTACTTC. Translating it yields CASSLGQEVAGGLYEQYF.

This sequence joins TRBV19 and TRBJ2-3; 9 bases align to TRBD2. V was clipped by 4 bases and J by 4 bases; unmatched bases: 9. The CDR3 is 16 residues long. Germline V lookup: CDR1 LNHDA, CDR2 SQIVND (reference sequence). The CDR3 DNA is TGTGCCAGTAGTACGAATAGCGGGAGCGGCGCAGATACGCAGTATTTT. Protein: CASSTNSGSGADTQYF.

The chain links TRBV27 to TRBJ1-5; 7 bases line up with TRBD1. CDR1 and CDR2 from the germline V gene are MNHEY and SMNVEV (reference sequence). V was pared by 5 bases and J by 5 bases, with 9 bases of the junction left unmatched. The CDR3 runs to 15 residues. The CDR3 is CASSTDRERYQPQHF. DNA for the CDR3: TGTGCCAGCAGTACCGACAGGGAACGGTATCAGCCCCAGCATTTT.

This chain uses TRBV30 with TRBJ1-4, with D possibly being TRBD1 (6 bases). Germline V gene data show CDR1 as GTSNPN and CDR2 as SVGIG (reference sequence). V was shortened by 0 bases and J by 11 bases, with 16 bases between the two germline ends. The CDR3 has 14 residues. CDR3 nucleotides: TGTGCCTGGAGTGTCGGGGGGCCCGGCGGCAAACTGTTTTTT. Translated: CAWSVGGPGGKLFF.

This clone was picked up a small number of times. Mismatch with germline at one junction end may stem from a read error. The chain recombines TRBV18 with TRBJ2-2; D ambiguous. Germline CDR1 reads KGHSH; CDR2 reads LQKENI. This CDR3 comprises 16 residues. The CDR3 sequence: CASSPLPDSNSGELFF. The CDR3 nucleotides read TGTGCCAGCTCACCACTCCCCGACTCCAACAGCGGGGAGCTGTTTTTT.

CDR3 DNA: TGCGCCAGCTTCGCCCGGGCTAGCGGGTTCTTAAAAACCTACAATGAGCAGTTCTTC. As protein: CASFARASGFLKTYNEQFF. The rearrangement uses TRBV10-2 and TRBJ2-1; 8 bases are shared with TRBD2. The germline V gene encodes CDR1 WSHSY and CDR2 SAAADI. This CDR3 is 19 amino acids long. The V and J ends lost 8 bases and 2 bases, in that order; junction bases with no gene match: 20.

This clone was seen only once. The chain recombines TRBV19 with TRBJ2-2; TRBD1 aligns across 8 bases. The CDR3 spans 15 residues. With V trimmed by 5 bases and J by 5 bases, 7 bases remained unmatched. Germline-derived CDR1 and CDR2 are LNHDA and SQIVND (reference sequence). The CDR3 here is CASSPGTGGTGELFF. DNA for the CDR3: TGTGCCAGTAGTCCCGGGACAGGAGGAACCGGGGAGCTGTTTTTT.

The chain recombines TRBV6-1 with TRBJ2-7; 7 nucleotides align to TRBD1. The CDR3 loop spans 15 amino acids. The V gene end was trimmed by 5 bases and the J gene end by 0 bases; junction bases not matched to a gene: 7. Germline-derived CDR1 and CDR2 are MNHNS and SASEGT. CDR3 coding DNA: TGTGCCAGCAGTTTTACGGGACAGCTCTCCTACGAGCAGTACTTC. It codes for CASSFTGQLSYEQYF.

This clone was seen just once. V gene TRBV5-4 combines with J gene TRBJ2-1; maybe TRBD1 (5 bases). The germline V gene has CDR1 SGHNT and CDR2 YYREEE (reference sequence). Deletions cut 5 bases from V and 1 base from J, with 10 bases between. The CDR3 totals 14 residues. CDR3 nucleotide sequence: TGTGCCAGCAGATTAGACAGTTCCTACAATGAGCAGTTCTTC. Its protein product is CASRLDSSYNEQFF.

This clone has a handful of counts. This sequence joins TRBV19 and TRBJ2-7; 14 bases agree with TRBD2. Germline-derived CDR1 and CDR2 are LNHDA and SQIVND (reference sequence). The CDR3 covers 17 residues. V lost 4 bases to trimming and J lost 0 bases; unmatched junction nucleotides: 5. The CDR3 DNA is TGTGCCAGTAGTAGGGGACTAGCGGGAGTCAGCTCCTACGAGCAGTACTTC. Translating gives CASSRGLAGVSSYEQYF.

The rearrangement uses TRBV15 and TRBJ2-1; 9 positions match TRBD1. CDR1 is LNHNV and CDR2 is YYDKDF in the germline V gene (reference sequence). The CDR3 consists of 15 residues. The junction had 1 base not matched to a gene; V was cut back by 1 base and J by 3 bases. The CDR3 bases are TGTGCCACCAGCAGAGGGACAGGGGTCTACAATGAGCAGTTCTTC. This encodes CATSRGTGVYNEQFF.

Comments on this clone: The junction differs from germline at one of its ends, possibly a read error. The J gene is TRBJ1-1, the V gene TRBV4-2; 8 nucleotides line up with TRBD1. The CDR3 is 15 amino acids. Germline lookup yields CDR1 LGHNA and CDR2 YNFKEQ. CDR3 DNA sequence: TGTGCCAGCAGCCACGGACAGGGACTGAACGCTGAAGCTTTCTTT. Its translation: CASSHGQGLNAEAFF.

The chain couples TRBV6-5 to TRBJ2-1; TRBD1 or TRBD2 may be the D gene (5 bases each). Germline V CDR1 and CDR2: MNHEY, SVGAGI. V was cut by 7 bases and J by 7 bases, with 20 bases left in between. This CDR3 is 15 amino acids long. CDR3 loop: CASTPTGTRVNEQFF. CDR3 nucleotides: TGTGCCAGCACCCCTACCGGGACCCGTGTGAATGAGCAGTTCTTC.

This sequence joins TRBV29-1 and TRBJ1-1; no definite D call. V lost 1 base and J lost 4, with 13 bases in between. Germline CDR1 is SQVTM and CDR2 is ANQGSEA. The CDR3 length is 14 residues. In DNA, the CDR3 is TGCAGCGTTGAAGCCAGACGGGGTCGCACTGAAGCTTTCTTT. Amino acids: CSVEARRGRTEAFF.

This chain connects TRBV7-3 to TRBJ1-1; D might be TRBD1 (6 bases). Between the trimmed V and J ends, which lost 0 bases and 2 bases, there was a span of 10 bases. The CDR3 covers 15 residues. Per the germline V gene, CDR1 is SGHTA and CDR2 is FQGTGA. The CDR3 DNA is TGTGCCAGCAGCTTAACGACAGGCACCAACACTGAAGCTTTCTTT. Translating gives CASSLTTGTNTEAFF.

The gene calls are TRBV2 and TRBJ2-5; D perhaps matches TRBD1 (6 bases). From germline, CDR1 is SNHLY and CDR2 FYNNEI. The V end was cut by 6 bases, the J end by 0 bases, with 14 bases between. The CDR3 is 15 amino acids. The CDR3 sequence: CASRTDRTNQETQYF. The CDR3 DNA reads as TGTGCCAGCAGGACGGACAGAACCAACCAAGAGACCCAGTACTTC.

The chain couples TRBV19 to TRBJ1-5; D is unresolved. The CDR3 contains 13 residues. Trimming left V 8 bases short and J 1 base short, with 9 bases between. Per the germline V gene, CDR1 is LNHDA and CDR2 is SQIVND (reference sequence). The DNA for the CDR3 is TGTGCCAGTGAGCAGCGGAGCAATCAGCCCCAGCATTTT. Translating it yields CASEQRSNQPQHF.

The rearrangement links TRBV27 to TRBJ1-5; unclear D gene. Germline-derived CDR1 and CDR2 are MNHEY and SMNVEV (reference sequence). The V gene lost 6 bases and the J gene lost 2 bases, with 14 bases spanning the gap. The CDR3 extends over 15 amino acids. In DNA, the CDR3 is TGTGCCAGCAGGGACGTCAACGGGGGCAATCAGCCCCAGCATTTT. Its protein product is CASRDVNGGNQPQHF.

The CDR3 loop is CAISEGTYNEQFF. CDR3 DNA: TGTGCCATCAGTGAGGGGACATACAATGAGCAGTTCTTC. The rearrangement joins TRBV10-3 to TRBJ2-1; a weak D match, TRBD1 (6 bases). Trimming took 2 bases from V and 4 from J, leaving 6 bases between them. Germline CDR1 and CDR2: ENHRY and SYGVKD. The CDR3 length is 13 residues.

The chain employs TRBV18 and TRBJ2-7; TRBD1 matches 8 bases. After removal of 3 bases from V and 10 bases from J, the junction contained 17 bases not matched to a gene. Germline CDR1 is KGHSH and CDR2 is LQKENI. The length of the CDR3 is 16 residues. As DNA, the CDR3 is TGTGCCAGCTCACCCGACCCTGGACAGGGAGCAGCGGTCCAGTACTTC. It translates to CASSPDPGQGAAVQYF.

The chain has TRBV7-3 and TRBJ1-3, with no clear D. The CDR3 is made up of 13 amino acids. CDR1 and CDR2 from the germline V gene are SGHTA and FQGTGA. V lost 3 bases to trimming and J lost 3 bases, with 6 bases between them. The CDR3 bases are TGTGCCAGCAGCTTGAGGCATGGAAACACCATATATTTT. It is translated as CASSLRHGNTIYF.

The rearrangement uses TRBV5-4 and TRBJ2-1, with TRBD2 matching 14 bases. The CDR3 is 15 amino acids. Germline values: CDR1 SGHNT, CDR2 YYREEE (reference sequence). The ends lost 4 bases at V and 12 bases at J; junction bases unmatched: 9. In DNA, the CDR3 is TGTGCCAGCAGCACCCCGGGACTAGCGGGAGTAGTGCAGTTCTTC. Amino acids: CASSTPGLAGVVQFF.

This rearrangement joins TRBV4-1 to TRBJ1-6; possibly TRBD1 for D (5 bases). Trimming took 4 bases from V and 9 from J, leaving 16 bases between them. CDR1 is MGHRA and CDR2 is YSYEKL in the germline V gene. CDR3 length: 15 amino acids. The CDR3 spells CASSLNTPGPSPLHF. Here the CDR3 DNA reads TGCGCCAGCAGCCTCAACACGCCGGGACCTTCACCCCTCCACTTT.

The CDR3 nucleotides are TGTGCCAGCAGTCTCCGGGACAGGGCGATGGTTGGACTGTTTTTT. This sequence encodes CASSLRDRAMVGLFF. The genes are TRBV5-6 and TRBJ1-4; 9 nucleotides align to TRBD1. Germline V gene data show CDR1 as SGHDT and CDR2 as YYEEEE. V dropped 5 bases and J dropped 13; count of bases not matched to a gene: 15. CDR3 length: 15 residues.

V is TRBV7-9 and J is TRBJ2-5; 9 nucleotides match TRBD1. The CDR3 spans 16 residues. In germline, CDR1 is SEHNR, CDR2 FQNEAQ (reference sequence). After removal of 5 bases from V and 1 base from J, the junction contained 8 bases not matched to a gene. CDR3 sequence: CASSTGTGMPQETQYF. The CDR3 coding sequence is TGTGCCAGCAGCACCGGGACAGGGATGCCCCAAGAGACCCAGTACTTC. Complete variable domain (other parts from reference TRBV7-9 and TRBJ2-5): DTGVSQNPRHKITKRGQNVTFRCDPISEHNRLYWYRQTLGQGPEFLTYFQNEAQLEKSRLLSDRFSAERPKGSFSTLEIQRTEQGDSAMYLCASSTGTGMPQETQYFGPGTRLLVL.

This chain joins TRBV9 and TRBJ1-3; possible D gene TRBD1, 5 bases. This CDR3 is built from 14 residues. Germline CDR1 reads SGDLS; CDR2 reads YYNGEE. V was clipped by 4 bases and J by 3 bases, with 11 bases between them. CDR3: CASSTVQGGNTIYF. The CDR3 DNA reads as TGTGCCAGCAGCACCGTCCAGGGTGGAAACACCATATATTTT.

The gene calls are TRBV5-1 and TRBJ1-2; the match to TRBD1 covers 9 bases. CDR3 length: 16 amino acids. Losses at the gene ends were 0 bases for V and 7 bases for J; bases not matched to a gene: 10. The germline CDR1 and CDR2 sequences are SGHRS and YFSETQ. The DNA for the CDR3 is TGCGCCAGCAGCTTGGCCCTTTCGGGACAGGGCAGTGGCTACACCTTC. This sequence encodes CASSLALSGQGSGYTF.